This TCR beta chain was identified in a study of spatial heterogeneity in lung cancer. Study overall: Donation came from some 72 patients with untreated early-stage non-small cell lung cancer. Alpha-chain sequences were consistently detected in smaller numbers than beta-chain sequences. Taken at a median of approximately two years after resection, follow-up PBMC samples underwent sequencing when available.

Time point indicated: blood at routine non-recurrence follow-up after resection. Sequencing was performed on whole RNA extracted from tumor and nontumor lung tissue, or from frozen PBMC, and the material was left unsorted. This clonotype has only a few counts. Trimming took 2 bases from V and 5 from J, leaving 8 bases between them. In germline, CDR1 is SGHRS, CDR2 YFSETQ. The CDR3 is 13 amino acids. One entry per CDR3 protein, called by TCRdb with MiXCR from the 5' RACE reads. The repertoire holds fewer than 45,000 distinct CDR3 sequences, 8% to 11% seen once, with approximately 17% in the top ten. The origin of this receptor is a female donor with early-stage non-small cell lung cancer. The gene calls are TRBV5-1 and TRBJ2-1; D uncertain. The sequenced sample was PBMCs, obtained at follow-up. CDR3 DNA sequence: TGCGCCAGCAGCTTCGGCGGTGACAATGAGCAGTTCTTC. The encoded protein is CASSFGGDNEQFF.